This T cell receptor (beta chain) was retrieved from a study of blood T cell repertoires in COVID-19. Study-wide context: Sources were T cells, B-cell-depleted T cells, or PBMCs; the material itself was cDNA or gDNA.

Profiling relied on immunoSEQ multiplex PCR, and the TCRdb table lists in-frame clones only, not all of them. There are more than 110,000 clones in the sample; 65% to 90% occur only once, and under 3% lies in the top ten. Germline CDR1 and CDR2: SNHLY and FYNNEI. The CDR3 runs 14 residues. V shed 6 bases, J shed 6 bases, and the junction held 7 bases outside the gene matches. The chain combines TRBV2 with TRBJ1-5; 8 nucleotides match TRBD1. The sample consisted of peripheral blood. The TCR sequence derives from a man aged 50 or older with acute or convalescent COVID-19. CDR3 protein: CASRGLRGRQPQHF. The DNA for the CDR3 is TGTGCCAGCAGGGGACTCAGGGGGCGTCAGCCCCAGCATTTT.